This entry describes one T cell receptor beta chain. What it recognizes is unknown. This entry comes from a study of Graves' ophthalmopathy and Graves' hyperthyroidism. Study-level information: Peripheral blood was gathered at the point of initial diagnosis, before any treatment started.

RNA transcripts were the template, and TCR beta CDR3 regions were amplified from them. An initial RT-PCR round employing HTBI primers preceded a second-round multiplex PCR. TCRdb re-derived calls from the multiplex PCR reads in MiXCR, one entry per CDR3 protein. This table has 500,000 to 800,000 distinct CDR3 sequences, more than 40% appearing once. V shed 8 bases, J shed 5 bases, and the junction held 5 bases outside the gene matches. This CDR3 has 13 amino acids. Germline V CDR1 and CDR2: SNHLY, FYNNEI. Other autoimmune diseases, uncontrolled infections, pregnancy or lactation led to the exclusion of patients. The authors diagnosed from clinical symptoms, serum thyroxine, TRAb, thyroid ultrasound and orbital computed tomography. Study findings and constraints: Appearing in blood as well were most expanded thyroid clonotypes above 0.001 frequency.

The TCR sequence derives from an adult man with Graves' ophthalmopathy. The rearrangement uses TRBV2 and TRBJ1-2; 10 bases fit TRBD1. The specimen was peripheral blood. The CDR3 DNA is TGTGCCAGCGTCGGACAGGGGGGTTATGGCTACACCTTC. As protein: CASVGQGGYGYTF.